This TCR beta chain was recovered during a study of OX40 agonist ivuxolimab in advanced cancers. About the study: Prior checkpoint blockade (anti-PD-1, anti-PD-L1 or anti-CTLA-4) was permitted; about 40% had it.

This clone was counted once. Its antigen remains unknown. Study-wide points: By week 6 at 0.1 to 3.0 mg/kg, blood CD4+ and CD8+ T cells had expanded clonally. Among T cells, CD8+ cells averaged more expanded clones than CD4+ cells.

Individuals having autoimmune disease history or systemic immunosuppression were not enrolled. The protocol was immunoSEQ multiplex PCR, while the TCRdb copy is restricted to in-frame clones and leaves out a portion. The sample includes 50,000 to 65,000 clones, 70% to 90% of them seen just once. The V gene's germline CDR1 is SGHVS and CDR2 FNYEAQ. This CDR3 comprises 18 residues. Trimming cost V 4 bases and J 5 bases, with 26 bases left between them. This chain joins TRBV7-6 and TRBJ1-2; tentatively, D is TRBD1 (6 bases). This TCR was recovered from an adult with an advanced solid tumor such as melanoma, head and neck, liver or kidney cancer. The source material was CD4+ or CD8+ T cells sorted from blood, sampled in a trial of the OX40 agonist ivuxolimab. The CDR3 nucleotides read TGTGCCAGCAGCTCGGGGGGGGGCAGTCTCCAGTCCCCTTATGGCTACACCTTC. It specifies CASSSGGGSLQSPYGYTF.